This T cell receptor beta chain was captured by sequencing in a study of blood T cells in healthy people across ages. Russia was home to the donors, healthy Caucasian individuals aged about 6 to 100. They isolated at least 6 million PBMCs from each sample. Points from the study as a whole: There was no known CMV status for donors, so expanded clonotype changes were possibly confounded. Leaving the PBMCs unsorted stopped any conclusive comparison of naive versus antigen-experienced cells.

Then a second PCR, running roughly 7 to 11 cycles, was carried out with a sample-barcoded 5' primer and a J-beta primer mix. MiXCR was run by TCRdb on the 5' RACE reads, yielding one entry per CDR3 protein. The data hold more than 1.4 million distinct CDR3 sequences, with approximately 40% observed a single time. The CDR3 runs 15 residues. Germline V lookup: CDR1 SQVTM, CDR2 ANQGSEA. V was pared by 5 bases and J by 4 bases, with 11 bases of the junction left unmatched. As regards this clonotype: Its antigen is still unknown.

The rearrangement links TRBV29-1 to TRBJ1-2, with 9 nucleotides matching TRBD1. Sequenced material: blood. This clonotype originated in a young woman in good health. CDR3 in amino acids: CSVSTGTGSSYGYTF. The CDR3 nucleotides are TGCAGCGTTAGTACCGGGACAGGGTCATCCTATGGCTACACCTTC.